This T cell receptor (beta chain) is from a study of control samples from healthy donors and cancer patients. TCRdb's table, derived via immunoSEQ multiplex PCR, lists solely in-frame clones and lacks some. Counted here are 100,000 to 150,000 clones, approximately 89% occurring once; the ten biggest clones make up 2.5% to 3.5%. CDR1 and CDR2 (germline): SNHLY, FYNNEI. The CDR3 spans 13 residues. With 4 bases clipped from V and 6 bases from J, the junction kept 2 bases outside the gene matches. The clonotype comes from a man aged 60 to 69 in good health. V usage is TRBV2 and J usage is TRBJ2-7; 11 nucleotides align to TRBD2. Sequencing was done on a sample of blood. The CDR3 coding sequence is TGTGCCAGCAGTGTACTAGCGGGGGTCGAGCAGTACTTC. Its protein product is CASSVLAGVEQYF. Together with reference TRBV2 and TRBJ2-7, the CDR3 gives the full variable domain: EPEVTQTPSHQVTQMGQEVILRCVPISNHLYFYWYRQILGQKVEFLVSFYNNEISEKSEIFDDQFSVERPDGSNFTLKIRSTKLEDSAMYFCASSVLAGVEQYFGPGTRLTVT.